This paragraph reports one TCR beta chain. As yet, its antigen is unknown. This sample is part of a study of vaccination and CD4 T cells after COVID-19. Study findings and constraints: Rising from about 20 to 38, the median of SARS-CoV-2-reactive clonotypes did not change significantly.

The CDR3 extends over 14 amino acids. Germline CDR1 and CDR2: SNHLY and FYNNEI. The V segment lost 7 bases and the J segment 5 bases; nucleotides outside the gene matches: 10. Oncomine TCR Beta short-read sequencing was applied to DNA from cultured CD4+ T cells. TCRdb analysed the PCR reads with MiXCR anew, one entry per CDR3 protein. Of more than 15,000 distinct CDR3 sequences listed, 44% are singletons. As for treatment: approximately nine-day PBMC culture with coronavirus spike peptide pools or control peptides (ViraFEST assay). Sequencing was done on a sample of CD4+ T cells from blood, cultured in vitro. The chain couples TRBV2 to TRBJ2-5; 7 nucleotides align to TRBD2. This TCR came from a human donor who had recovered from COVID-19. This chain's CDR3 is CASIETGGRETQYF. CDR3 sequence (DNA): TGTGCCAGCATCGAAACGGGGGGTCGGGAGACCCAGTACTTC.